The 17 T cell receptor beta chains below come from one sample, sequenced in a study of cytomegalovirus exposure and HLA in healthy donors. Amplification used 60 Vbeta primers and 13 Jbeta primers. Profiled with immunoSEQ multiplex PCR; TCRdb holds only in-frame clones, not every one. Of under 200,000 clones listed, roughly four fifths are singletons. The sequenced sample consisted of PBMCs. These receptors originate from a young woman in good health and CMV-seronegative.

The chain carries TRBV5-1 and TRBJ2-1; D possibly corresponds to TRBD2 (6 bases). Germline CDR1 is SGHRS and CDR2 is YFSETQ. V was cut by 0 bases and J by 12 bases, with 13 bases left in between. The CDR3 extends over 13 amino acids. CDR3 sequence (DNA): TGCGCCAGCAGCTTGGGGGACTCGTCGCTGCAGTTCTTC. It yields the protein CASSLGDSSLQFF.

The chain uses TRBV7-9 and TRBJ2-3; D is possibly TRBD1 (6 bases). The V end lost 1 base, the J end lost 6 bases, and 11 bases lay between the germline ends. Looked up from germline, CDR1 is SEHNR and CDR2 is FQNEAQ (reference sequence). There are 14 residues in the CDR3. The CDR3 nucleotides are TGTGCCAGCAGCTTAGAGGGACAAACGGATACGCAGTATTTT. This translates into CASSLEGQTDTQYF.

The chain joins TRBV5-1 to TRBJ2-2, with 12 bases aligning to TRBD1. Germline CDR1 is SGHRS and CDR2 is YFSETQ. The junction had 8 bases not matched to a gene; V was cut back by 3 bases and J by 5 bases. The CDR3 covers 17 residues. The CDR3 spells CASSYNRDRGRTGELFF. The CDR3 DNA is TGCGCCAGCAGCTACAACCGGGACAGGGGGCGGACCGGGGAGCTGTTTTTT.

J is TRBJ2-1 and V is TRBV19, with a tentative D call TRBD2 (6 bases). CDR1 LNHDA and CDR2 SQIVND come from the germline V gene (reference sequence). V lost 5 bases and J lost 4, with 12 bases in between. This CDR3 is built from 14 residues. This CDR3 reads CASSGEVVYNEQFF. The CDR3 bases are TGTGCCAGTAGTGGGGAGGTTGTGTACAATGAGCAGTTCTTC. The variable domain in full, completed from reference TRBV19 and TRBJ2-1, reads DGGITQSPKYLFRKEGQNVTLSCEQNLNHDAMYWYRQDPGQGLRLIYYSQIVNDFQKGDIAEGYSVSREKKESFPLTVTSAQKNPTAFYLCASSGEVVYNEQFFGPGTRLTVL.

The chain combines TRBV29-1 with TRBJ1-1; D uncertain. V was pared by 6 bases and J by 2 bases, with 10 bases between. The germline gives CDR1 SQVTM, CDR2 ANQGSEA. The CDR3 runs to 12 residues. The CDR3 DNA follows: TGCAGCGTGGTCGGGATCAACACTGAAGCTTTCTTT. Translation: CSVVGINTEAFF.

The J gene is TRBJ2-7, the V gene TRBV27; the D gene is possibly TRBD2 (6 bases). The CDR3 consists of 14 residues. V dropped 0 bases and J dropped 5 bases, with 11 bases sitting between them. Germline V lookup: CDR1 MNHEY, CDR2 SMNVEV (reference sequence). CDR3 DNA: TGTGCCAGCAGTTTATCAGGGAGGCGCAACGAGCAGTACTTC. Its translation is CASSLSGRRNEQYF.

This clone has a single count. The chain links TRBV9 to TRBJ2-2; 7 nucleotides match TRBD2. Germline loops: CDR1 SGDLS, CDR2 YYNGEE. After removal of 0 bases from V and 5 bases from J, the junction contained 4 bases not matched to a gene. The CDR3 has 15 residues. CDR3 sequence reads: CASSVAGTITGELFF. As DNA, the CDR3 is TGTGCCAGCAGCGTAGCCGGGACTATAACCGGGGAGCTGTTTTTT.

The chain uses TRBV5-1 and TRBJ2-7; TRBD2 agrees at 7 bases. Germline CDR1 is SGHRS and CDR2 is YFSETQ. The V segment lost 0 bases and the J segment 5 bases; nucleotides outside the gene matches: 14. The CDR3 has 17 amino acids. In DNA form, the CDR3 reads TGCGCCAGCAGCTTGGCCTCTCTGGCGGGAGTAGACGACGAGCAGTACTTC. Protein sequence: CASSLASLAGVDDEQYF.

The V call is TRBV5-5, the J call TRBJ2-1, with TRBD2 as a possible D gene (6 bases). Trimming shortened V by 2 bases and J by 7 bases, and 13 bases separated the two germline ends. This CDR3 is built from 14 residues. Germline values: CDR1 SGHKS, CDR2 YYEKEE (reference sequence). The CDR3 sequence is CASSFGGTENEQFF. Here the CDR3 DNA reads TGTGCCAGCAGCTTTGGCGGGACTGAAAATGAGCAGTTCTTC.

The V call is TRBV10-3, the J call TRBJ1-1; the D gene is possibly TRBD1 (5 bases). Trimming took 3 bases from V and 1 from J, leaving 9 bases between them. Germline V gene sequence: CDR1 ENHRY, CDR2 SYGVKD. CDR3 length equals 14 residues. CDR3 coding DNA: TGTGCCATCAGTGAATTGGACACGAACACTGAAGCTTTCTTT. It specifies CAISELDTNTEAFF.

This clone was seen only once. This sequence joins TRBV25-1 and TRBJ2-2, with D perhaps TRBD1 (7 bases). The CDR3 has 16 residues. Trimming took off 7 bases at V and 0 bases at J, with 15 bases between the two ends. Looked up from germline, CDR1 is MGHDK and CDR2 is SYGVNS. CDR3 amino acids: CASTGGGLSNTGELFF. The CDR3 bases are TGTGCCAGCACTGGAGGGGGCTTGTCGAACACCGGGGAGCTGTTTTTT.

V is TRBV6-6 and J is TRBJ1-1; TRBD1 matches at 9 bases. From germline, CDR1 is MNHNY and CDR2 SVGAGI (reference sequence). This CDR3 contains 12 residues. After removal of 5 bases from V and 7 bases from J, the junction contained 2 bases not matched to a gene. In nucleotides, the CDR3 is TGTGCCAGCAGTAACAGGGGGCTTGAAGCTTTCTTT. This codes for CASSNRGLEAFF.

This rearrangement joins TRBV28 to TRBJ1-5; D may be TRBD1 (6 bases). Germline V CDR1 and CDR2: MDHEN, SYDVKM. The CDR3 has 17 residues. V was shortened by 3 bases and J by 0 bases, with 15 bases between the two germline ends. The DNA for the CDR3 is TGTGCCAGCAGTTTCCCCGACAGGACCTATAGCAATCAGCCCCAGCATTTT. This gives the protein CASSFPDRTYSNQPQHF.

This chain links TRBV6-1 with TRBJ1-1; 9 nucleotides line up with TRBD1. The CDR3 contains 13 residues. The J segment lost 7 bases and the V segment lost 10 bases, leaving 10 bases of the junction unmatched. Germline loops: CDR1 MNHNS, CDR2 SASEGT. The CDR3 sequence: CAIKRQGDSEAFF. The CDR3 DNA reads as TGTGCCATTAAGAGACAGGGGGATAGTGAAGCTTTCTTT.

The V and J genes are TRBV6-1 and TRBJ1-2; 9 bases fit TRBD1. The CDR3 runs 15 residues. V lost 3 bases and J lost 4; bases outside the gene matches: 6. CDR1 MNHNS and CDR2 SASEGT come from the germline V gene. The CDR3 nucleotides are TGTGCCAGCAGTGATTATCCGACAGGGGGCTATGGCTACACCTTC. Its translation: CASSDYPTGGYGYTF.

The V call is TRBV28, the J call TRBJ2-7; 7 bases match TRBD2. This CDR3 has 12 residues. The J segment lost 5 bases and the V segment lost 8 bases, leaving 6 bases of the junction unmatched. CDR1 and CDR2 from the germline V gene are MDHEN and SYDVKM. The CDR3 DNA reads as TGTGCCAGCCGGCGGGAGCCCCACGAGCAGTACTTC. Protein product: CASRREPHEQYF.

The genes are TRBV5-1 and TRBJ2-5, with a weak D call TRBD2 (6 bases). The CDR3 sequence is 13 residues long. V lost 4 bases, J lost 5 bases, and 12 bases lay in between. Germline assignment: CDR1 SGHRS and CDR2 YFSETQ. CDR3 nucleotides: TGCGCCAGCAGCAGAAGGGACTCGGAGACCCAGTACTTC. This codes for CASSRRDSETQYF.